This TCR beta chain derives from a study of blood T cell repertoires in COVID-19. Study-wide background: Italy, Spain and the United States were the sources of the convalescent and acute COVID-19 samples. The cDNA or gDNA used as material had been derived from T cells, B-cell-depleted T cells, or PBMCs.

Per the study methods: Amplified reference gene primers provided the basis for estimating nucleated cell counts. Data came from immunoSEQ multiplex PCR; TCRdb stores just in-frame clones and leaves some out. V and J calls and clone size are copied from that table; D and trimming were computed from the DNA. The data show 150,000 to 200,000 clones, approximately 87% seen once. The CDR3 is 15 residues long. The V gene's germline CDR1 is MNHEY and CDR2 SVGAGI. V lost 4 bases, J lost 4 bases, and 8 bases stayed unmatched. Sequenced input: peripheral blood. This sequence was found in a woman between 18 and 30 years old who had recovered from COVID-19. The chain has TRBV6-5 and TRBJ1-1; TRBD1 matches at 8 bases. The CDR3 nucleotides are TGTGCCAGCAGTTCACAGGGGGAGTTTGGCACTGAAGCTTTCTTT. Protein: CASSSQGEFGTEAFF.